The source of this T cell receptor beta chain is a study of blood T cell repertoires in COVID-19. Study overall: The study drew acute and convalescent COVID-19 samples from the United States, Italy and Spain. The analysed material was cDNA or gDNA that came from T cells, B-cell-depleted T cells, or PBMCs.

The germline CDR1 and CDR2 sequences are MDHEN and SYDVKM. The V gene lost 2 bases and the J gene lost 7 bases, with 11 bases spanning the gap. The length of the CDR3 is 14 residues. In the original workflow: Reference gene primers were amplified, and this amplification served to estimate nucleated cell counts. Repertoires were generated with immunoSEQ multiplex PCR, while TCRdb's copy carries only in-frame clones and drops some. For V, J and clone size, that table is used; D and trimming come from the DNA. The sample contains about 140,000 clones, about 86% of which appear only once. The chain links TRBV28 to TRBJ2-2, with D tentatively TRBD2 (6 bases). Sample: peripheral blood. The TCR comes from a human donor in a cohort sampled during active COVID-19. The chain's CDR3 is CASSLARLVGELFF. The CDR3, as DNA: TGTGCCAGCAGTTTAGCCCGACTAGTCGGGGAGCTGTTTTTT. Full variable domain (outside the CDR3, taken from reference TRBV28 and TRBJ2-2): DVKVTQSSRYLVKRTGEKVFLECVQDMDHENMFWYRQDPGLGLRLIYFSYDVKMKEKGDIPEGYSVSREKKERFSLILESASTNQTSMYLCASSLARLVGELFFGEGSRLTVL.